This passage covers 9 T cell receptor beta chains from one sample sequenced in a study of shared clonotypes between healthy human individuals. As defined, naive CD8 cells were CD45RO-negative and positively selected for CCR7, with terminally differentiated effector memory CD45RA+ cells excluded. Only in-frame clones appear in the TCRdb table, and some are missing; sequencing was by immunoSEQ multiplex PCR. The repertoire holds around 610,000 clones, with approximately 96% as singletons. What was sequenced was naive CD8+ T cells sorted from blood. These receptors were taken from a woman in her twenties or thirties in good health.

Only one count was recorded for this clone. The CDR3 region is CASSEVGGYSYEQYF. In nucleotides, the CDR3 is TGTGCCAGCAGTGAAGTAGGGGGGTACTCCTACGAGCAGTACTTC. The gene calls are TRBV6-1 and TRBJ2-7; D assignment may be TRBD1 or TRBD2 (6 bases each). V shed 1 base and J shed 0 bases, with 10 bases lying between them. The CDR3 has 15 residues. The germline V gene has CDR1 MNHNS and CDR2 SASEGT.

The rearrangement uses TRBV6-4 and TRBJ2-7; possibly TRBD1 for D (5 bases). The V and J ends lost 6 bases and 2 bases respectively, with 14 bases between them. CDR1 and CDR2 (germline): MRHNA, SNTAGT. This CDR3 is built from 14 residues. The CDR3 here is CASRETTGTYEQYF. The CDR3 region has the DNA TGTGCCAGCAGAGAGACAACAGGAACCTACGAGCAGTACTTC.

This clone was counted once. The chain is built from TRBV28 and TRBJ1-1; 9 bases agree with TRBD1. This CDR3 has 17 amino acids. Germline V gives CDR1 MDHEN, CDR2 SYDVKM. V shed 4 bases, J shed 1 base, and the junction held 10 bases outside the gene matches. In DNA form, the CDR3 reads TGTGCCAGCAGTTCCATCGAGGGACAGGGAACGAACACTGAAGCTTTCTTT. It translates to CASSSIEGQGTNTEAFF.

CDR3: CASSPGTTYEQYF. The CDR3 coding sequence is TGTGCCAGCAGCCCCGGGACAACCTACGAGCAGTACTTC. This chain joins TRBV28 and TRBJ2-7; D might be TRBD1 (6 bases). The germline gives CDR1 MDHEN, CDR2 SYDVKM. V was cut by 6 bases and J by 2 bases, with 11 bases left in between. The CDR3 is made up of 13 amino acids.

The chain carries TRBV28 and TRBJ2-7, with TRBD1 matching over 7 bases. The CDR3 length is 14 residues. Germline V gene sequence: CDR1 MDHEN, CDR2 SYDVKM. V shed 4 bases and J 6 bases; nucleotides not matched to a gene: 9. In DNA, the CDR3 is TGTGCCAGCAGTTCCCGTACAGGGGTAGGCGAGCAGTACTTC. Translation gives CASSSRTGVGEQYF.

The V and J genes are TRBV4-1 and TRBJ1-5, with D unclear. The V end was cut by 0 bases, the J end by 8 bases, with 8 bases between. Germline lookup yields CDR1 MGHRA and CDR2 YSYEKL. CDR3 length: 13 residues. CDR3 nucleotides: TGCGCCAGCAGCCAAGATAAGGAGGAGCCCCAGCATTTT. This translates into CASSQDKEEPQHF.

A word on this clone: Additional DNA sequences in this sample encode the identical CDR3. The chain has TRBV9 and TRBJ2-2; unclear D gene. This CDR3 has 12 residues. V lost 5 bases and J 1 base, leaving 3 bases between the germline ends. Looked up from germline, CDR1 is SGDLS and CDR2 is YYNGEE. The CDR3 nucleotides read TGTGCCAGCAGGGGGAACACCGGGGAGCTGTTTTTT. Amino acid sequence: CASRGNTGELFF. Together with reference TRBV9 and TRBJ2-2, the CDR3 gives the full variable domain: DSGVTQTPKHLITATGQRVTLRCSPRSGDLSVYWYQQSLDQGLQFLIQYYNGEERAKGNILERFSAQQFPDLHSELNLSSLELGDSALYFCASRGNTGELFFGEGSRLTVL.

This chain uses TRBV6-5 with TRBJ2-7; 15 bases line up with TRBD2. The germline V gene has CDR1 MNHEY and CDR2 SVGAGI. Unmatched junction bases numbered 2, after V lost 5 bases and J lost 6 bases. The CDR3 has 14 residues. The CDR3 DNA sequence: TGTGCCAGCAGTGGGGGACTAGCGGGAGGCGAGCAGTACTTC. It encodes CASSGGLAGGEQYF.

The chain joins TRBV28 to TRBJ2-1; 9 bases are a match to TRBD2. With 10 bases clipped from V and 7 bases from J, the junction kept 14 bases outside the gene matches. The germline V gene has CDR1 MDHEN and CDR2 SYDVKM. The CDR3 consists of 15 residues. The CDR3 DNA reads TGTGCCACCTGGGGTGGGCGGGAGGGCCAAAATGAGCAGTTCTTC. Its translation is CATWGGREGQNEQFF.